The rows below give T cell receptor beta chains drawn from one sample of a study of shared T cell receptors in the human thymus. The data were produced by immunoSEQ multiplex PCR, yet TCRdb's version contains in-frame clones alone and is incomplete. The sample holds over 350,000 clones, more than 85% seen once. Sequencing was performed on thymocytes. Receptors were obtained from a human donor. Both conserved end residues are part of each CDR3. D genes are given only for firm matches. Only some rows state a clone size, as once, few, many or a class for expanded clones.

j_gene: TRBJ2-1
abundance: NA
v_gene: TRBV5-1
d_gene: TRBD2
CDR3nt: TGCGCCAGCAGCTTTTTAGGACTAGCGGGCTCCTACAATGAGCAGTTCTTC
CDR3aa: CASSFLGLAGSYNEQFF

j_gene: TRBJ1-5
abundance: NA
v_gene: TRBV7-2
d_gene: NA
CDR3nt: TGTGCCAGCAGCCGCGGGGGGGGCGTAAATAGCAATCAGCCCCAGCATTTT
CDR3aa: CASSRGGGVNSNQPQHF

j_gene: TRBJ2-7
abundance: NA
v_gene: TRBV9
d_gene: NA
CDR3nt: TGTGCCAGCAGCCCCGGGGGTAGCAGGGGCTACGAGCAGTACTTC
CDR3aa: CASSPGGSRGYEQYF

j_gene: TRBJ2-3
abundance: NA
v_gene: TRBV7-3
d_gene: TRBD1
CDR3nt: TGTGCCAGCAGCCGCCGACAGGGATCGAGCACAGATACGCAGTATTTT
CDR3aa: CASSRRQGSSTDTQYF

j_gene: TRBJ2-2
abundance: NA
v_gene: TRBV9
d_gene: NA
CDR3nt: TGTGCCAGCAGCCCAGAGGGGGGTCGGTACACCGGGGAGCTGTTTTTT
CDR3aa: CASSPEGGRYTGELFF

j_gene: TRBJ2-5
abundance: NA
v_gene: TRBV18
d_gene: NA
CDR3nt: TGTGCCAGCTCACCTCCTGCGCGGGCCCCGGGGGAGCAGTACTTC
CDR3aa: CASSPPARAPGEQYF

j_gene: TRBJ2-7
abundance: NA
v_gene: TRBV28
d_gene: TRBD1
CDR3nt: TGTGCCAGCAGTTCCTCGAACAGGGGGCCGCCCTACGAGCAGTACTTC
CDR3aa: CASSSSNRGPPYEQYF

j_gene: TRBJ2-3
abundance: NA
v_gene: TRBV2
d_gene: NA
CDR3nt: TGTGCCAGCAGTGAATGGCCATCGCAGTATTTT
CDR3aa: CASSEWPSQYF

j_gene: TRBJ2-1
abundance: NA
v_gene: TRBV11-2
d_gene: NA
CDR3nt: TGTGCCAGCAGGATCCCTGATATTGCCAATGAGCAGTTCTTC
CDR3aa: CASRIPDIANEQFF

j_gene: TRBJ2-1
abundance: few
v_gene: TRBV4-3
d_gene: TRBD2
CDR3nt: TGCGCCAGCAGCCAAGTGGCGTTGAGCGGGAGGAGCTCCTACAATGAGCAGTTCTTC
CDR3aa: CASSQVALSGRSSYNEQFF

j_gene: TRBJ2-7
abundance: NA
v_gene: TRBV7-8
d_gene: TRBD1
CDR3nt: TGTGCCAGCAGTCGCGAACCCCAGGGGGACCACGAGCAGTACTTC
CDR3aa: CASSREPQGDHEQYF

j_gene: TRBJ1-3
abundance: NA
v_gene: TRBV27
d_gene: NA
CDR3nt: TGTGCCAGCTCCTCAGGGTTATCCCGAAACACCATATATTTT
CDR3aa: CASSSGLSRNTIYF

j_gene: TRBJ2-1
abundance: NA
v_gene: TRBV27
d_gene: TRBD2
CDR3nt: TGTGCCAGCAGTTTATCGGGGACTAGCGGGAGTCCGCACTCTTCCATCTTC
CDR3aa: CASSLSGTSGSPHSSIF

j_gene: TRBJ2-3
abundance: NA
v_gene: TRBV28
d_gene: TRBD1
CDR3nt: TGTGCCAGCAGCTCCTCCGGGGGACAGGGGAGTATAGATACGCAGTATTTT
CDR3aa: CASSSSGGQGSIDTQYF

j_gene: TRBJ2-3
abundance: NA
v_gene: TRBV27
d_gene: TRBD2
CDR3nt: TGTGCCAGCACCCCCGATCTAGCGGGAGGGCCCCCCACAGATACGCAGTATTTT
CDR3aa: CASTPDLAGGPPTDTQYF

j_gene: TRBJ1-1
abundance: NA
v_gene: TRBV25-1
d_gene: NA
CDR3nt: TGTGCCAGCAGTGAAGGGATGACACCGAACACTGAAGCTTTCTTT
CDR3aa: CASSEGMTPNTEAFF

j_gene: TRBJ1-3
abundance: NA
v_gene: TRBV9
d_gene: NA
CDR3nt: TGTGCCAGCAGCGCTCGGTGGGGATCTGGAAACACCATATATTTT
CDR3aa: CASSARWGSGNTIYF

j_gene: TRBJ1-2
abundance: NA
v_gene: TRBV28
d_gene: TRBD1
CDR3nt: TGTGCCAGCAGTTTAAGTCGGGACAGGGCCTACTATGGCTACACCTTC
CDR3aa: CASSLSRDRAYYGYTF

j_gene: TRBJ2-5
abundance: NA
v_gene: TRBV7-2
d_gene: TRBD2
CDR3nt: TGTGCCAGCAGCTACCTAGCGGGAGTAGGTTGGGAGACCCAGTACTTC
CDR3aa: CASSYLAGVGWETQYF

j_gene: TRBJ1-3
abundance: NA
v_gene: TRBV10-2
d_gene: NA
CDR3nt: TGCGCCAGCAGTGAGTCAAGCCCCTCGGATGTAACAGACACCATATATTTT
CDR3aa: CASSESSPSDVTDTIYF

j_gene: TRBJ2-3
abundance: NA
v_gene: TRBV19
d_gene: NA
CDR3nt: TGTGCCAGTAGTATGAGGGACGGACAACCCACAGATACGCAGTATTTT
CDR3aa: CASSMRDGQPTDTQYF

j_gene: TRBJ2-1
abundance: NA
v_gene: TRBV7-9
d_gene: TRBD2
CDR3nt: TGTGCCAGCAGCTTAGTTAGCGGGGTCAACAATGAGCAGTTCTTC
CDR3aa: CASSLVSGVNNEQFF

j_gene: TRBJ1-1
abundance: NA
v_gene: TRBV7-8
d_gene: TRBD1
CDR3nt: TGTGCCAGCAGCTTCAACTCCGGGACAGGGGGCCTCACTGAAGCTTTCTTT
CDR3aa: CASSFNSGTGGLTEAFF

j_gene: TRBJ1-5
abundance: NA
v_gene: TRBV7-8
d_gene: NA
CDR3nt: TGTGCCAGCAGCTTAGTAGTCACCGTTAGCAATCAGCCCCAGCATTTT
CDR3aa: CASSLVVTVSNQPQHF

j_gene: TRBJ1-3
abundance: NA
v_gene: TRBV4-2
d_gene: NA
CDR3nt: TGTGCCAGCAGCCAAAAAAATCCCACTCTCCCCGCCCGGGGGGCTAGCGGAAACACCATATATTTT
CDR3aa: CASSQKNPTLPARGASGNTIYF

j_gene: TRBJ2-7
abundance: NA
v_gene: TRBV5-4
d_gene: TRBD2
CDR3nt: TGTGCCAGCAGCTTGGTAACGTTCCAGCGGGAGCCTATCTACGAGCAGTACTTC
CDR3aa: CASSLVTFQREPIYEQYF

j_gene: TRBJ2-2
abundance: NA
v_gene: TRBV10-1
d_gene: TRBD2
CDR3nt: TGCGCCAGCAGTGATACGGGAGGCACCGGGGAGCTGTTTTTT
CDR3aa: CASSDTGGTGELFF

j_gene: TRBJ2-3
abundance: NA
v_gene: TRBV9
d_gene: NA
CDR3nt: TGTGCCAGCAGCGAGCCGTCCACAGATACGCAGTATTTT
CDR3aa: CASSEPSTDTQYF

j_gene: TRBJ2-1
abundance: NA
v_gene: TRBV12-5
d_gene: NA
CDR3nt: TGTGCTAGTGGTTTGGATCCTGAAGGGAATAAGATGGATGAGCAGTTCTTC
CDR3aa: CASGLDPEGNKMDEQFF

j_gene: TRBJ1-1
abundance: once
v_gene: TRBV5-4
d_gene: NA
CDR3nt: TGTGCCAGCAGGCTGCAGGGAGAAGCGAACACTGAAGCTTTCTTT
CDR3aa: CASRLQGEANTEAFF

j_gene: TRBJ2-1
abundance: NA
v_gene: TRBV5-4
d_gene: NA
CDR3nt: TGTGCCAGCAGCTCCCGGGACGTACGGAAGAATGAGCAGTTCTTC
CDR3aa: CASSSRDVRKNEQFF

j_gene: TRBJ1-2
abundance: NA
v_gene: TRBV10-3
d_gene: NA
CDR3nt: TGTGCCATCAGTGAGTTTTACGGTTATGGCTACACCTTC
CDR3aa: CAISEFYGYGYTF

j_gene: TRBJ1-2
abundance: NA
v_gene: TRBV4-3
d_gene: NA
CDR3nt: TGCGCCAGCAGCCAAGAGCGTCAAGCCTTACTAGCTAACTATGGCTACACCTTC
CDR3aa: CASSQERQALLANYGYTF

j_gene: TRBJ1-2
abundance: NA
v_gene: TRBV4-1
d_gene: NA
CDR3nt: TGCGCCAGCAGCCAAGTCGTGGTCTATGGCTACACCTTC
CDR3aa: CASSQVVVYGYTF

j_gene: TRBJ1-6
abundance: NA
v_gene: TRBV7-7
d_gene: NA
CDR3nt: TGTGCCACCCACAGAGCCTTCTCCTATAATTCACCCCTCCACTTT
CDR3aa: CATHRAFSYNSPLHF

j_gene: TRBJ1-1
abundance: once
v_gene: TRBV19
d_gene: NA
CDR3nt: TGTGCCAGTAGTATAGTTGACTCTCAGGTTGGCCACACTGAAGCTTTCTTT
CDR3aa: CASSIVDSQVGHTEAFF

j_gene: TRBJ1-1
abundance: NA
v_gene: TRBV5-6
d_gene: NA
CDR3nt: TGTGCCAGCAGCTTGGATCAGGGGTGGTTGGGCACTGAAGCTTTCTTT
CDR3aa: CASSLDQGWLGTEAFF

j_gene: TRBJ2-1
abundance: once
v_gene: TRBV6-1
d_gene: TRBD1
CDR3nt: TGTGCCAGCAGCTCCAACAGGGGTCGTTATTATGAGCAGTTCTTC
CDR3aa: CASSSNRGRYYEQFF

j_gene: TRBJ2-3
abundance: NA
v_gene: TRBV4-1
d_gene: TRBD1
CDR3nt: TGCGCCAGCAGCCCCCTGGACAGGATGCTCACAGATACGCAGTATTTT
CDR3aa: CASSPLDRMLTDTQYF

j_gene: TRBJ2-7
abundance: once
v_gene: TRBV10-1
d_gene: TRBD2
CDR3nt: TGCGCCAGCAGTGAGCCAACCACTAGCGGGAGGGAAAAGGAGCAGTACTTC
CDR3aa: CASSEPTTSGREKEQYF

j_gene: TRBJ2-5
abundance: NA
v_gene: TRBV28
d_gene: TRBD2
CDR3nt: TGTGCCAGCACCCCGCCAGGTCGGGAGGAGGAAGAGACCCAGTACTTC
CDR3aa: CASTPPGREEEETQYF

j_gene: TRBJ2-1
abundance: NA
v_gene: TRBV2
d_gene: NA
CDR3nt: TGTGCCAGCAGTGACGAACTCTTTACTTACAATGAGCAGTTCTTC
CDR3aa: CASSDELFTYNEQFF

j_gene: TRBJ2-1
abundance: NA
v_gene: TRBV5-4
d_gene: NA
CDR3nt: TGTGCCAGCAGCCCCGGGACAACCTACAATGAGCAGTTCTTC
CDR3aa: CASSPGTTYNEQFF

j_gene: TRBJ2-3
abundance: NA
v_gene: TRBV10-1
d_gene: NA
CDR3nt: TGCGCCAGCAGTGGGAAGGTGCTAGAATACCCTCGGGGAGATACGCAGTATTTT
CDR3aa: CASSGKVLEYPRGDTQYF

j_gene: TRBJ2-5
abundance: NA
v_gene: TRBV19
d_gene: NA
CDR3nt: TGTGCCAGTAGTATAGGGTACTGGGGAGAGACCCAGTACTTC
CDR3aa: CASSIGYWGETQYF

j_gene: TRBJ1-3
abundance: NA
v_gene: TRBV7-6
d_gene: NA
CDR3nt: TGTGCCAGCAGCTCACGCCCACTACAGGGAAATGGAAACACCATATATTTT
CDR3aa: CASSSRPLQGNGNTIYF

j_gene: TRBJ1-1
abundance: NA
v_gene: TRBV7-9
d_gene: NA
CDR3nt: TGTGCCAGCAGCTCGAACCCGATTCAGGGGTCCTACACTGAAGCTTTCTTT
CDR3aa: CASSSNPIQGSYTEAFF

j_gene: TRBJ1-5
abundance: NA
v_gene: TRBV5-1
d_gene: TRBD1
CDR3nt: TGCGCCAGCAGCGTTGGACAGGGGAGGGGTCAGCCCCAGCATTTT
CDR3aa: CASSVGQGRGQPQHF

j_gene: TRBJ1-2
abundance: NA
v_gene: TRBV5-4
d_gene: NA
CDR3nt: TGTGCCAGCAGCTTGGACGAGAACTATGGCTACACCTTC
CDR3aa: CASSLDENYGYTF

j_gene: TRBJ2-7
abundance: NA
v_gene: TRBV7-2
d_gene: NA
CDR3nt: TGTGCCAGCAGCTTCGAGGGGGGGGACTACGAGCAGTACTTC
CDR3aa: CASSFEGGDYEQYF

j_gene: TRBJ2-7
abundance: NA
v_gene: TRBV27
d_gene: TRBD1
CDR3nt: TGTGCCAGCAGGGACAGGGTCCCAGGCCCCTACGAGCAGTACTTC
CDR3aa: CASRDRVPGPYEQYF

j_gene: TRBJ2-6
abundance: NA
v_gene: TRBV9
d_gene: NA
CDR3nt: TGTGCCAGCAGCGTAGCGACCCGCGGGACCCCCCGAGGGGCCAACGTCCTGACTTTC
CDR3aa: CASSVATRGTPRGANVLTF

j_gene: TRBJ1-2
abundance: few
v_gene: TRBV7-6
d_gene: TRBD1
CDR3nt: TGTGCCAGCAGCCAGGGGGAGGTCGACTATGGCTACACCTTC
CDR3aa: CASSQGEVDYGYTF

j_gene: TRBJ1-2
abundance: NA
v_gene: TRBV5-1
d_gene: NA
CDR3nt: TGCGCCAGCAGCTTGACGAGCCACAGCAATGGCTACACCTTC
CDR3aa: CASSLTSHSNGYTF

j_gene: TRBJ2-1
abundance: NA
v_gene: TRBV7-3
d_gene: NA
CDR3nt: TGTGCCAGCAGCTACGGGACTTCTTCCTACAATGAGCAGTTCTTC
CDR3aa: CASSYGTSSYNEQFF

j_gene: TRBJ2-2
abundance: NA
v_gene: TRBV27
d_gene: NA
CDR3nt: TGTGCCAGCAGTTTAGGGACTCCCGCAGGGGAGTACGCCGGGGAGCTGTTTTTT
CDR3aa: CASSLGTPAGEYAGELFF

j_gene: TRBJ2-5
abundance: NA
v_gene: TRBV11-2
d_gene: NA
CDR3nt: TGTGCCAGCAGCCTCACAGGGAAAGGAGAGACCCAGTACTTC
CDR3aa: CASSLTGKGETQYF

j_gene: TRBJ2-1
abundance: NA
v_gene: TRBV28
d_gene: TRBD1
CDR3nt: TGTGCCAGCAGTTATAAGGGGGCGCCGACCTACAATGAGCAGTTCTTC
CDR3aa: CASSYKGAPTYNEQFF

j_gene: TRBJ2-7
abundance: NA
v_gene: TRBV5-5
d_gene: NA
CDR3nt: TGTGCCAGCAGCTTCAGGAGCGCGAACTACGAGCAGTACTTC
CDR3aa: CASSFRSANYEQYF